This TCR beta chain was sequenced for a study of shared clonotypes between healthy human individuals. CDR1 MGHRA and CDR2 YSYEKL come from the germline V gene. V was pared by 0 bases and J by 7 bases, with 9 bases between. The CDR3 is made up of 13 amino acids. Source study methods: Junction-only immunoSEQ data arrived without quality scores, meaning filtering differed. Clones were read by immunoSEQ multiplex PCR, and TCRdb kept only the in-frame ones, dropping some. V and J calls and clone size come straight from that table; D and trimming were deduced from the DNA. The table has tens of thousands of clones, over 55% seen once. This clone was detected a few times. Donors had no recently reported acute infections or vaccinations and were HIV-negative.

The TCR sequence derives from a man aged 25-40 years in good health. Sequencing used memory CD8+ T cells sorted from blood. Subset meaning: CD45RO+ cells pooled with CCR7-negative TemRA cells. The chain joins TRBV4-1 to TRBJ1-2; no clear D gene. The CDR3 reads CASSQDSGFGYTF. CDR3 coding DNA: TGCGCCAGCAGCCAAGACTCGGGATTTGGCTACACCTTC.